This TCR beta chain is from a study of T-cell memory formation after mild COVID-19. Trimming cost V 6 bases and J 0 bases; bases outside gene matches: 8. The CDR3 loop spans 16 amino acids. Ten or more counts support this clonotype. TCRdb redid the calling of the 5' RACE reads with MiXCR, one entry per CDR3 protein. This sample has some 150,000 distinct CDR3 sequences, with approximately 5.7% found just once. This TCR was sampled from an adult woman who had mild COVID-19 (a few samples of this study predate the infection). Cell type and time point are not known. The sample was PBMCs or a T cell subset sorted from them (not recorded which). This rearrangement joins TRBV12-3 or TRBV12-4 to TRBJ1-5; 7 positions agree with TRBD1. The CDR3 here is CASSPGQEDSNQPQHF. CDR3 sequence (DNA): TGTGCCAGCAGCCCTGGACAGGAAGATAGCAATCAGCCCCAGCATTTT.